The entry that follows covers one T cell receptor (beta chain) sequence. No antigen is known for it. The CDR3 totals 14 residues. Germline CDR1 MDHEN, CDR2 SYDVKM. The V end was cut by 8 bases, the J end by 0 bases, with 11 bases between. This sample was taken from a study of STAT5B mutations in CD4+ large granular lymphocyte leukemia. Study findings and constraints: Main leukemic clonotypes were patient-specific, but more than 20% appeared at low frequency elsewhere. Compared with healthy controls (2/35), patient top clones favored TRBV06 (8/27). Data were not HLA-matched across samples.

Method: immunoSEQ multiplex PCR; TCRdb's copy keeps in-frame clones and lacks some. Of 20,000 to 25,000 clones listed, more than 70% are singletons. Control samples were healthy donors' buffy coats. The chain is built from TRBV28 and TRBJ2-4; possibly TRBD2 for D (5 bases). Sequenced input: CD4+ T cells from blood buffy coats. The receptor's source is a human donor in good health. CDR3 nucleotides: TGTGCCAGCCGCGGGCGACTAGCCAAAAACATTCAGTACTTC. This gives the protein CASRGRLAKNIQYF.